The 24 T cell receptor beta chains below come from one sample, sequenced in a study of cytomegalovirus exposure and HLA in healthy donors. Using immunoSEQ multiplex PCR, the repertoire was profiled, and TCRdb retains in-frame clones only, with some absent. The sample includes about 58,000 clones, under 95% of them seen just once. The sequenced sample consisted of PBMCs. The source of these receptors is a man between 18 and 29 years old in good health and CMV-seronegative.

The chain joins TRBV27 to TRBJ2-3; D is perhaps TRBD2 (6 bases). From germline, CDR1 is MNHEY and CDR2 SMNVEV (reference sequence). V was pared by 11 bases and J by 2 bases, with 17 bases between. CDR3 length equals 14 residues. The CDR3 spells CAVRPGGITDTQYF. In DNA, the CDR3 is TGTGCCGTACGACCCGGAGGGATCACAGATACGCAGTATTTT.

The V gene is TRBV4-1, the J gene TRBJ2-7; 9 bases are a match to TRBD1. The germline V gene encodes CDR1 MGHRA and CDR2 YSYEKL. After removal of 3 bases from V and 2 bases from J, the junction contained 8 bases not matched to a gene. The CDR3 spans 16 residues. CDR3 residues: CASSHTTGTGTYEQYF. Here the CDR3 DNA reads TGCGCCAGCAGCCACACAACCGGGACAGGGACCTACGAGCAGTACTTC.

This chain joins TRBV2 and TRBJ2-5; TRBD1 agrees at 10 bases. With V trimmed by 4 bases and J by 4 bases, 9 bases remained unmatched. The CDR3 has 16 residues. CDR1 is SNHLY and CDR2 is FYNNEI in the germline V gene. Here the CDR3 reads CASSGLFGQGVETQYF. As DNA, the CDR3 is TGTGCCAGCAGTGGGCTCTTTGGACAGGGGGTAGAGACCCAGTACTTC.

This chain links TRBV27 with TRBJ2-6; D possibly corresponds to TRBD1 (5 bases). The V end lost 5 bases, the J end lost 1 base, and 6 bases lay between the germline ends. Germline-derived CDR1 and CDR2 are MNHEY and SMNVEV (reference sequence). The CDR3 has 14 amino acids. The CDR3: CASSDRSGANVLTF. CDR3 DNA: TGTGCCAGCAGTGACAGATCTGGGGCCAACGTCCTGACTTTC.

The J gene is TRBJ2-5, the V gene TRBV5-1; D is uncertain. This CDR3 is 14 amino acids long. With 4 bases removed from V and 3 bases from J, the gap between germline ends came to 13 bases. Germline loops: CDR1 SGHRS, CDR2 YFSETQ. CDR3 sequence (DNA): TGCGCCAGCAGCCCCGTCGGCGACAAAGAGACCCAGTACTTC. As protein: CASSPVGDKETQYF.

The gene calls are TRBV10-3 and TRBJ1-5, with D uncertain. V was pared by 0 bases and J by 7 bases, with 10 bases between. The CDR3 spans 14 residues. Germline assignment: CDR1 ENHRY and CDR2 SYGVKD. The CDR3 nucleotides are TGTGCCATCAGTGAGTCAAGGGAGGACCAGCCCCAGCATTTT. Protein product: CAISESREDQPQHF.

The rearrangement joins TRBV6-1 to TRBJ1-2, with D tentatively TRBD1 (6 bases). Per the germline V gene, CDR1 is MNHNS and CDR2 is SASEGT. The CDR3 runs to 16 residues. Trimming pared 1 base from V and 4 bases from J, leaving 16 bases between. The CDR3 DNA sequence: TGTGCCAGCAGTGAAGAGGCAGGGGTTGTGGTCTATGGCTACACCTTC. Translation: CASSEEAGVVVYGYTF.

The chain couples TRBV28 to TRBJ1-3, with 7 bases matching TRBD1. V lost 4 bases to trimming and J lost 0 bases; unmatched junction nucleotides: 6. The CDR3 spans 16 residues. Germline loops: CDR1 MDHEN, CDR2 SYDVKM. The CDR3 DNA reads TGTGCCAGCAGTTCTCCCGGGACAGCCTCTGGAAACACCATATATTTT. This gives the protein CASSSPGTASGNTIYF.

The chain employs TRBV20-1 and TRBJ2-7; D gene unclear. Germline V lookup: CDR1 DFQATT, CDR2 SNEGSKA (reference sequence). The CDR3 has 11 residues. V was cut by 0 bases and J by 3 bases, with 3 bases left in between. CDR3 in amino acids: CSARELYEQYF. The CDR3 DNA reads as TGCAGTGCTAGAGAACTCTACGAGCAGTACTTC.

The rearrangement links TRBV7-3 to TRBJ2-1; possible D gene TRBD2, 6 bases. This CDR3 has 14 amino acids. Germline V lookup: CDR1 SGHTA, CDR2 FQGTGA. Trimming left V 5 bases short and J 5 bases short, with 13 bases between. CDR3: CASSVGTSHNEQFF. The CDR3 coding sequence is TGTGCCAGCAGCGTCGGGACTTCCCACAATGAGCAGTTCTTC.

There are a few counts of this clone. The V and J genes are TRBV28 and TRBJ2-7; 10 nucleotides match TRBD2. V lost 5 bases, J lost 7 bases, and 11 bases stayed unmatched. Germline-derived CDR1 and CDR2 are MDHEN and SYDVKM. CDR3 length equals 15 residues. CDR3: CASSGTSGRAAEQYF. Written as DNA, the CDR3 is TGTGCCAGCAGTGGGACAAGCGGGAGGGCCGCTGAGCAGTACTTC.

J is TRBJ1-4 and V is TRBV4-2; maybe TRBD1 (5 bases). The length of the CDR3 is 14 residues. Per the germline V gene, CDR1 is LGHNA and CDR2 is YNFKEQ. V lost 5 bases and J lost 6, with 13 bases in between. CDR3: CASSFGAGYEKLFF. For the CDR3, the DNA is TGTGCCAGCAGCTTTGGTGCAGGGTATGAAAAACTGTTTTTT.

The J gene is TRBJ2-7, the V gene TRBV6-1; D unclear. From germline, CDR1 is MNHNS and CDR2 SASEGT. This CDR3 region has 10 residues. Trimming stripped 6 bases from V and 12 bases from J, with 12 bases between. Here the CDR3 reads CASSKKSRYF. The CDR3 DNA follows: TGTGCCAGCAGCAAAAAATCTAGGTACTTC.

The chain combines TRBV4-1 with TRBJ2-5; 11 nucleotides match TRBD2. Trimming cost V 2 bases and J 4 bases; bases outside gene matches: 3. Germline V gene sequence: CDR1 MGHRA, CDR2 YSYEKL. CDR3 length: 15 amino acids. CDR3 region: CASSQLAGGGETQYF. The CDR3, as DNA: TGCGCCAGCAGCCAACTAGCGGGAGGTGGAGAGACCCAGTACTTC.

The chain is built from TRBV5-6 and TRBJ2-2; D gene unclear. V lost 0 bases, J lost 4 bases, and 13 bases lay in between. Germline V gives CDR1 SGHDT, CDR2 YYEEEE. The CDR3 sequence is 16 residues long. This chain's CDR3 is CASSLAWLRGTGELFF. The DNA for the CDR3 is TGTGCCAGCAGCTTGGCATGGCTTCGCGGCACCGGGGAGCTGTTTTTT.

This clone has just one count. This rearrangement joins TRBV29-1 to TRBJ2-1; no firm D call. V lost 6 bases, J lost 7 bases, and 16 bases lay in between. The CDR3 spans 13 residues. CDR1 is SQVTM and CDR2 is ANQGSEA in the germline V gene. The CDR3 spells CSVTQARWNEQFF. CDR3 nucleotide sequence: TGCAGCGTAACTCAGGCCCGCTGGAATGAGCAGTTCTTC.

This clone was detected a few times. This sequence joins TRBV28 and TRBJ2-7, with D maybe TRBD2 (5 bases). The CDR3 is made up of 12 amino acids. CDR1 and CDR2 (germline): MDHEN, SYDVKM. Trimming stripped 11 bases from V and 5 bases from J, with 16 bases between. CDR3 in amino acids: CARRRKGHEQYF. CDR3 DNA: TGTGCCCGGCGGAGGAAAGGCCACGAGCAGTACTTC.

This chain connects TRBV7-9 to TRBJ2-2; a possible D gene is TRBD1 (6 bases). Trimming took 3 bases from V and 3 from J, leaving 11 bases between them. This CDR3 is built from 15 residues. The germline V gene encodes CDR1 SEHNR and CDR2 FQNEAQ (reference sequence). The CDR3 region is CASSFSPGDTGELFF. The CDR3 DNA reads as TGTGCCAGCAGCTTCAGCCCAGGGGACACCGGGGAGCTGTTTTTT.

On this clone itself: The junction and the germline gene differ at one end; a read error may be behind it. This chain connects TRBV29-1 to TRBJ1-1, with TRBD1 identical over 8 bases. Germline V gene data show CDR1 as SQVTM and CDR2 as ANQGSEA. CDR3 size: 13 residues. The CDR3 sequence: CSVKDRGNTEAFF. The CDR3 bases are TGCAGCGTTAAAGACAGGGGGAACACTGAAGCTTTCTTT.

The count of this clone is one. The chain couples TRBV6-6 to TRBJ2-1, with 11 bases that match TRBD1. With 2 bases clipped from V and 6 bases from J, the junction kept 3 bases outside the gene matches. The CDR3 spans 15 residues. Per germline, CDR1 MNHNY and CDR2 SVGAGI (reference sequence). The CDR3 bases are TGTGCCAGCAGTTACGGGACAGGGGGGATCAATGAGCAGTTCTTC. Translated, it gives CASSYGTGGINEQFF.

The genes are TRBV27 and TRBJ2-1, with 9 bases fitting TRBD2. The germline V gene encodes CDR1 MNHEY and CDR2 SMNVEV (reference sequence). The length of the CDR3 is 19 residues. V shed 7 bases, J shed 1 base, and the junction held 17 bases outside the gene matches. CDR3 in DNA: TGTGCCAGCATCCAGAAACCCCGTAGCGGGAGAGGGTCCTACAATGAGCAGTTCTTC. Amino acid sequence: CASIQKPRSGRGSYNEQFF.

The chain joins TRBV5-1 to TRBJ2-1, with TRBD2 matching 11 bases. Per the germline V gene, CDR1 is SGHRS and CDR2 is YFSETQ. This CDR3 spans 14 amino acids. V was clipped by 4 bases and J by 6 bases; unmatched bases: 3. The CDR3 reads CASSTGLAGNEQFF. In DNA, the CDR3 is TGCGCCAGCAGCACTGGACTAGCGGGCAATGAGCAGTTCTTC.

This clone was seen just once. This chain connects TRBV4-3 to TRBJ1-2, with D possibly matching TRBD1 (5 bases). Per the germline V gene, CDR1 is LGHNA and CDR2 is YSLEER. The V gene lost 0 bases and the J gene lost 4 bases, with 12 bases spanning the gap. The CDR3 spans 15 residues. The CDR3 DNA is TGCGCCAGCAGCCAAGACTTATATCAGGGCTATGGCTACACCTTC. Residues: CASSQDLYQGYGYTF.

This clone was seen more than once but under ten times. The chain recombines TRBV6-5 with TRBJ1-2; tentatively, D is TRBD1 (6 bases). CDR3 length equals 15 residues. CDR1 is MNHEY, CDR2 SVGAGI, per germline. The V end was cut by 0 bases, the J end by 6 bases, with 14 bases between. The CDR3 nucleotides are TGTGCCAGCAGTTACTCGAGAAGTGGGGGCCATGGCTACACCTTC. Protein sequence: CASSYSRSGGHGYTF.